This entry lists 23 T cell receptor beta chains sequenced from one sample in a study of blood T cell repertoires in COVID-19 (TCRdb year 2020). Libraries were constructed by the immunoSEQ multiplex PCR assay. The table was pulled from immuneACCESS by TCRdb, which kept in-frame rearrangements only. Such tables lose some clones; where checked, under half of the loss comes from unresolved V genes, and the rest has no known cause. Here the sample has 150,000 to 200,000 clones; roughly 80% occur a single time. The top ten constitute approximately 2.8% of the sample. Sequenced material: peripheral blood. The receptors come from a man aged 65-85 years with acute or convalescent COVID-19.

The CDR3: CASTKGAGGEQYF. The CDR3 DNA reads as TGTGCCAGTACCAAGGGGGCTGGGGGCGAGCAGTACTTC. This chain links TRBV19 with TRBJ2-7; 7 bases match TRBD1. Trimming removed 7 bases from V and 6 bases from J; junction bases left unmatched: 9. CDR1 is LNHDA, CDR2 SQIVND, per germline (reference sequence). This CDR3 contains 13 residues.

This chain connects TRBV6-2 or TRBV6-3 to TRBJ2-1; 7 nucleotides agree with TRBD1. CDR1 MNHEY and CDR2 SVGEGT come from the germline V gene. V was pared by 5 bases and J by 6 bases, with 10 bases of the junction left unmatched. CDR3 length equals 15 residues. The CDR3: CASSLGDSRSNEQFF. DNA for the CDR3: TGTGCCAGCAGTCTTGGGGACAGCCGTTCCAATGAGCAGTTCTTC.

The rearrangement joins TRBV19 to TRBJ2-1; D possibly corresponds to TRBD1 (5 bases). Germline values: CDR1 LNHDA, CDR2 SQIVND (reference sequence). V gave up 7 bases and J gave up 12 bases, with 28 bases separating them. The CDR3 contains 16 residues. The CDR3 spells CASTYLGREGCQGQFF. The CDR3 DNA follows: TGTGCCAGTACTTACTTGGGGCGAGAAGGGTGTCAGGGGCAGTTCTTC.

The chain links TRBV27 to TRBJ1-2, with 8 nucleotides matching TRBD1. Germline lookup yields CDR1 MNHEY and CDR2 SMNVEV (reference sequence). V dropped 10 bases and J dropped 7; count of bases not matched to a gene: 17. CDR3 length: 15 residues. The CDR3 loop is CATQTTGTGWGGYTF. The CDR3 DNA reads as TGTGCCACCCAGACCACCGGGACAGGATGGGGTGGCTACACCTTC.

The chain couples TRBV6-5 to TRBJ2-3; no definite D call. The CDR3 consists of 15 residues. In germline, CDR1 is MNHEY, CDR2 SVGAGI. The V end was cut by 1 base, the J end by 4 bases, with 12 bases between. CDR3: CASSYYAVSADTQYF. In DNA, the CDR3 is TGTGCCAGCAGTTACTACGCCGTGAGTGCAGATACGCAGTATTTT.

The V and J genes are TRBV5-6 and TRBJ2-1; the match to TRBD2 covers 9 bases. V shed 1 base and J 6 bases; nucleotides not matched to a gene: 5. Germline CDR1 is SGHDT and CDR2 is YYEEEE. The CDR3 spans 15 residues. The CDR3, as DNA: TGTGCCAGCAGCTTGTTGCGGGAGGGCAGCAATGAGCAGTTCTTC. Protein: CASSLLREGSNEQFF.

This chain's CDR3 is CASNPRSSGANVLTF. CDR3 DNA sequence: TGTGCCAGTAACCCGAGGAGCTCTGGGGCCAACGTCCTGACTTTC. The J gene is TRBJ2-6, the V gene TRBV19; D is unclear. The CDR3 extends over 15 amino acids. V was clipped by 7 bases and J by 0 bases, with 10 bases between them. Germline V gene lookup returns CDR1 LNHDA and CDR2 SQIVND (reference sequence).

CDR3 loop: CAISDDRGQPGNTIYF. The CDR3 region has the DNA TGTGCCATCAGTGATGACAGGGGGCAACCTGGAAACACCATATATTTT. The rearrangement uses TRBV10-3 and TRBJ1-3; 10 bases agree with TRBD1. This CDR3 is built from 16 residues. The ends lost 3 bases at V and 2 bases at J; junction bases unmatched: 4. Germline V gives CDR1 ENHRY, CDR2 SYGVKD.

This clone was detected a few times. The CDR3 loop reads CASSVVTGGPGDTQYF. CDR3 sequence (DNA): TGTGCCAGCAGCGTGGTGACGGGGGGACCTGGGGATACGCAGTATTTT. The J gene is TRBJ2-3, the V gene TRBV9; 7 nucleotides align to TRBD2. The V and J ends lost 2 bases and 6 bases, in that order; junction bases with no gene match: 12. The CDR3 is made up of 16 amino acids. Germline loops: CDR1 SGDLS, CDR2 YYNGEE.

V and J are TRBV15 and TRBJ2-7; the match to TRBD1 covers 8 bases. Germline CDR1 and CDR2: LNHNV and YYDKDF (reference sequence). This CDR3 has 14 amino acids. Trimming cost V 5 bases and J 1 base; bases outside gene matches: 4. CDR3 DNA sequence: TGTGCCACCAGCCAGGACAGGGCATCCTACGAGCAGTACTTC. Its translation is CATSQDRASYEQYF.

The rearrangement joins TRBV7-9 to TRBJ2-5, with D perhaps TRBD1 (7 bases). The CDR3 is made up of 18 amino acids. Trimming removed 3 bases from V and 4 bases from J, with 24 bases in between. Germline assignment: CDR1 SEHNR and CDR2 FQNEAQ (reference sequence). The CDR3 loop reads CASSFSDRGQGGRETQYF. The CDR3 DNA reads TGTGCCAGCAGCTTTTCCGACCGCGGCCAGGGGGGTCGAGAGACCCAGTACTTC.

This clone was observed a single time. This chain joins TRBV28 and TRBJ2-7; TRBD1 matches 7 bases. CDR1 MDHEN and CDR2 SYDVKM come from the germline V gene. J was trimmed by 5 bases and V by 5 bases; bases with no gene match: 12. The CDR3 loop spans 15 amino acids. The CDR3 DNA reads TGTGCCAGCAGTCCGACCACAGGGGCTCGGGACGAGCAGTACTTC. Its protein is CASSPTTGARDEQYF.

CDR3 residues: CASSARGGKEETQYF. Here the CDR3 DNA reads TGCGCCAGCAGCGCAAGGGGGGGCAAGGAGGAGACCCAGTACTTC. The chain couples TRBV5-1 to TRBJ2-5; tentative D call: TRBD2 (7 bases). With 4 bases removed from V and 5 bases from J, the gap between germline ends came to 18 bases. The CDR3 is made up of 15 amino acids. Per germline, CDR1 SGHRS and CDR2 YFSETQ.

This chain connects TRBV6-5 to TRBJ2-5; weak D call: TRBD2 (6 bases). Germline CDR1 and CDR2: MNHEY and SVGAGI. The CDR3 is 13 residues long. V lost 2 bases and J lost 4, with 8 bases in between. The CDR3 loop is CASSYAEGETQYF. In DNA form, the CDR3 reads TGTGCCAGCAGTTACGCGGAGGGAGAGACCCAGTACTTC.

The chain recombines TRBV24-1 with TRBJ1-2, with D maybe TRBD1 (6 bases). CDR3 length equals 14 residues. V lost 5 bases and J lost 0, with 9 bases in between. Per the germline V gene, CDR1 is KGHDR and CDR2 is SFDVKD. CDR3 loop: CATSVGQSNYGYTF. The DNA for the CDR3 is TGTGCCACCAGTGTTGGACAGTCTAACTATGGCTACACCTTC.

The chain employs TRBV10-3 and TRBJ1-1; 7 nucleotides align to TRBD1. Trimming at V came to 6 bases and at J to 0 bases, leaving 10 bases not matched to a gene. This CDR3 contains 16 residues. CDR1 ENHRY and CDR2 SYGVKD come from the germline V gene. CDR3 protein: CAIRDRRADLNTEAFF. DNA for the CDR3: TGTGCCATCAGGGACAGGCGAGCCGACTTGAACACTGAAGCTTTCTTT.

Only one count was recorded for this clone. The gene calls are TRBV15 and TRBJ2-3; 9 positions agree with TRBD2. V trimming: 0 bases; J trimming: 6 bases; junction bases outside the gene matches: 7. Germline CDR1 and CDR2: LNHNV and YYDKDF (reference sequence). The CDR3 totals 16 residues. The CDR3 protein is CATSRDSGTSFDTQYF. For the CDR3, the DNA is TGTGCCACCAGCAGAGATTCCGGGACTAGCTTTGATACGCAGTATTTT.

This clone was seen a handful of times. The chain recombines TRBV28 with TRBJ2-7; 7 bases agree with TRBD1. V shed 4 bases, J shed 3 bases, and the junction held 12 bases outside the gene matches. From germline, CDR1 is MDHEN and CDR2 SYDVKM. CDR3 length equals 16 residues. CDR3 DNA sequence: TGTGCCAGCAGTTCCTCCGCCTCGGGACAGTACTACGAGCAGTACTTC. Translated, it gives CASSSSASGQYYEQYF.

The gene calls are TRBV5-4 and TRBJ2-1; 10 bases are shared with TRBD2. This CDR3 spans 16 amino acids. The germline CDR1 and CDR2 sequences are SGHNT and YYREEE (reference sequence). V shed 4 bases, J shed 5 bases, and the junction held 9 bases outside the gene matches. As DNA, the CDR3 is TGTGCCAGCAGCCCGGGGCTAGCGGGAGTAAACAATGAGCAGTTCTTC. It translates to CASSPGLAGVNNEQFF. The full variable domain, with the rest looked up from reference TRBV5-4 and TRBJ2-1, is ETGVTQSPTHLIKTRGQQVTLRCSSQSGHNTVSWYQQALGQGPQFIFQYYREEENGRGNFPPRFSGLQFPNYSSELNVNALELDDSALYLCASSPGLAGVNNEQFFGPGTRLTVL.

The chain carries TRBV2 and TRBJ1-6; tentative D call: TRBD1 (5 bases). Germline CDR1 and CDR2: SNHLY and FYNNEI. The V and J ends lost 2 bases and 11 bases respectively, with 16 bases between them. The CDR3 runs to 15 residues. The CDR3 loop reads CASSETRGLTAPLHF. In DNA, the CDR3 is TGTGCCAGCAGTGAAACCCGGGGACTCACGGCACCCCTCCACTTT.

This chain joins TRBV11-3 and TRBJ2-3; TRBD1 agrees at 9 bases. V dropped 4 bases and J dropped 3; count of bases not matched to a gene: 5. Germline CDR1 and CDR2: SGHNT and YENEEA. This CDR3 comprises 15 residues. The CDR3 sequence: CASSSGTGFTDTQYF. DNA for the CDR3: TGTGCCAGCAGCTCGGGGACAGGGTTTACAGATACGCAGTATTTT.

This clone was seen a handful of times. J is TRBJ1-4 and V is TRBV19; tentative D call: TRBD1 (6 bases). V was clipped by 6 bases and J by 3 bases, with 14 bases between them. Germline CDR1 is LNHDA and CDR2 is SQIVND (reference sequence). The CDR3 is 15 amino acids. CDR3 region: CASSNQGWANEKLFF. In DNA, the CDR3 is TGTGCCAGTAGCAACCAGGGGTGGGCTAATGAAAAACTGTTTTTT. Using reference TRBV19 and TRBJ1-4 for the parts outside the CDR3, the full variable domain is DGGITQSPKYLFRKEGQNVTLSCEQNLNHDAMYWYRQDPGQGLRLIYYSQIVNDFQKGDIAEGYSVSREKKESFPLTVTSAQKNPTAFYLCASSNQGWANEKLFFGSGTQLSVL.

The V call is TRBV7-9, the J call TRBJ1-6; TRBD1 agrees at 8 bases. There are 16 residues in the CDR3. Germline-derived CDR1 and CDR2 are SEHNR and FQNEAQ (reference sequence). Losses at the gene ends were 2 bases for V and 7 bases for J; bases not matched to a gene: 7. The CDR3 bases are TGTGCCAGCAGCTTATGGACAGGGCCTGGGAATTCACCCCTCCACTTT. Encoded protein: CASSLWTGPGNSPLHF.